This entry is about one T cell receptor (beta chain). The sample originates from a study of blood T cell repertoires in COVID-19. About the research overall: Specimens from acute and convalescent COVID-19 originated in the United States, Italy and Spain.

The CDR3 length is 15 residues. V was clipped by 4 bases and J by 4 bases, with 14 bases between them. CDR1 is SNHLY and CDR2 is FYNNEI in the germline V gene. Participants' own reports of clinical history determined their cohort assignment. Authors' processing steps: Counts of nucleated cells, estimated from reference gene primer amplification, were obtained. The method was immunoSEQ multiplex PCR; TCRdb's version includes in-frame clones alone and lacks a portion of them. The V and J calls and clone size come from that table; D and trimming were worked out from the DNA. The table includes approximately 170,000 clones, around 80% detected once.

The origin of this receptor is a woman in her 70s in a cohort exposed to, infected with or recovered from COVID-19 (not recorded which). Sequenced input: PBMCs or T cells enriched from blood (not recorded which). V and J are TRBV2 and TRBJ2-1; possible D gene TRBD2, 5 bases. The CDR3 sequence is CASSVNSVRYNEQFF. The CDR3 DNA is TGTGCCAGCAGTGTGAATAGCGTGAGATACAATGAGCAGTTCTTC.